The rows below give T cell receptor beta chains drawn from one sample of a study of T-cell reconstitution after alpha-beta-depleted transplantation in children. TCRdb used MiXCR to reprocess the PCR reads, holding one entry per CDR3 protein. The top ten clones hold about 6% of a sample with 100,000 or so distinct CDR3 sequences, about 5.6% of them seen once. The sequencing used PBMCs, mostly from graft donor cells, collected 60 days after TCRalphabeta/CD19-depleted stem cell transplant. The receptor source for this set is a female patient aged 2-9 years who had a stem cell transplant for Fanconi anemia, so the T cells may come from the graft donor. The CDR3 runs from the conserved cysteine through the conserved F or W. Each record gives: V gene, D gene, J gene, clone size, CDR3 protein, CDR3 DNA. The D gene is left open where the match is weak. Clone size is not always given. Where it is, it says once, few, many or a class for expanded clones.

v_gene: TRBV11-1; d_gene: TRBD1; j_gene: TRBJ2-5; abundance: many; CDR3aa: CASSLQESRTGIEETQYF; CDR3nt: TGTGCCAGCAGCTTACAGGAGTCCCGGACAGGGATTGAAGAGACCCAGTACTTC
v_gene: TRBV5-1; d_gene: TRBD2; j_gene: TRBJ2-4; abundance: .; CDR3aa: CASSLGDGDYNIQYF; CDR3nt: TGCGCCAGCAGCTTGGGGGACGGGGACTACAACATTCAGTACTTC
v_gene: TRBV5-1; d_gene: .; j_gene: TRBJ2-3; abundance: many; CDR3aa: CASSLDGWSQSTDTQYF; CDR3nt: TGCGCCAGCAGCTTGGATGGTTGGTCGCAGAGCACAGATACGCAGTATTTT
v_gene: TRBV5-6; d_gene: TRBD1; j_gene: TRBJ1-2; abundance: .; CDR3aa: CASSAGQVQFYGYTF; CDR3nt: TGTGCCAGCAGCGCGGGACAGGTCCAATTCTATGGCTACACCTTC
v_gene: TRBV29-1; d_gene: .; j_gene: TRBJ2-5; abundance: many; CDR3aa: CSVALRETQYF; CDR3nt: TGCAGCGTTGCCCTAAGAGAGACCCAGTACTTC
v_gene: TRBV10-3; d_gene: TRBD1; j_gene: TRBJ1-5; abundance: many; CDR3aa: CAISDRDRGNQPQHF; CDR3nt: TGTGCCATCAGTGACCGGGACAGGGGGAATCAGCCCCAGCATTTT
v_gene: TRBV6-2/TRBV6-3; d_gene: TRBD2; j_gene: TRBJ2-7; abundance: many; CDR3aa: CASGERGQTYEQYF; CDR3nt: TGTGCCAGCGGGGAGCGGGGCCAGACCTACGAGCAGTACTTC
v_gene: TRBV20-1; d_gene: .; j_gene: TRBJ1-3; abundance: few; CDR3aa: CSARDLINTIYF; CDR3nt: TGCAGTGCTAGGGATCTAATAAACACCATATATTTT
v_gene: TRBV5-1; d_gene: .; j_gene: TRBJ2-1; abundance: many; CDR3aa: CASSFEKLSYNEQFF; CDR3nt: TGCGCCAGCAGCTTTGAGAAACTATCCTACAATGAGCAGTTCTTC
v_gene: TRBV5-1; d_gene: .; j_gene: TRBJ1-2; abundance: many; CDR3aa: CASSLEVRGLYGYTF; CDR3nt: TGCGCCAGCAGCTTAGAGGTCAGGGGCCTCTATGGCTACACCTTC
v_gene: TRBV5-6; d_gene: .; j_gene: TRBJ1-1; abundance: many; CDR3aa: CASRSGVENTEAFF; CDR3nt: TGTGCCAGCAGATCAGGAGTGGAGAACACTGAAGCTTTCTTT
v_gene: TRBV20-1; d_gene: .; j_gene: TRBJ2-1; abundance: many; CDR3aa: CSARTGSSYNEQFF; CDR3nt: TGCAGTGCTAGAACCGGGAGCTCCTACAATGAGCAGTTCTTC
v_gene: TRBV12-3/TRBV12-4; d_gene: .; j_gene: TRBJ2-1; abundance: many; CDR3aa: CASSLMAGYNEQFF; CDR3nt: TGTGCCAGCAGTTTGATGGCCGGTTACAATGAGCAGTTCTTC
v_gene: TRBV6-5; d_gene: .; j_gene: TRBJ2-3; abundance: few; CDR3aa: CASSYPTQDYSTDTQYF; CDR3nt: TGTGCCAGCAGTTACCCGACACAGGACTACAGCACAGATACGCAGTATTTT
v_gene: TRBV19; d_gene: .; j_gene: TRBJ2-1; abundance: .; CDR3aa: CASSNRRPSYNEQFF; CDR3nt: TGTGCCAGTAGTAACCGCAGACCTTCCTACAATGAGCAGTTCTTC
v_gene: TRBV20-1; d_gene: .; j_gene: TRBJ2-3; abundance: .; CDR3aa: CSANRVRGDTQYF; CDR3nt: TGCAGTGCTAATCGGGTGCGGGGAGATACGCAGTATTTT
v_gene: TRBV3-1; d_gene: TRBD2; j_gene: TRBJ2-3; abundance: many; CDR3aa: CASSYGLAGGPNADTQYF; CDR3nt: TGTGCCAGCAGTTACGGACTAGCGGGAGGGCCCAACGCAGATACGCAGTATTTT
v_gene: TRBV5-1; d_gene: .; j_gene: TRBJ1-2; abundance: few; CDR3aa: CASSLEGTRSVLIYGYTF; CDR3nt: TGCGCCAGCAGCTTGGAAGGGACGCGGTCGGTGCTCATCTATGGCTACACCTTC
v_gene: TRBV21-1; d_gene: .; j_gene: TRBJ1-1; abundance: few; CDR3aa: CASSKWGPPGQGGQENTEAFF; CDR3nt: TGTGCCAGCAGCAAGTGGGGACCACCGGGACAGGGGGGTCAAGAGAACACTGAAGCTTTCTTT
v_gene: TRBV11-2; d_gene: TRBD2; j_gene: TRBJ2-5; abundance: many; CDR3aa: CASSSGLVLETQYF; CDR3nt: TGTGCCAGCAGCTCAGGACTAGTCCTAGAGACCCAGTACTTC
v_gene: TRBV18; d_gene: .; j_gene: TRBJ2-7; abundance: many; CDR3aa: CASSSYSYEQYF; CDR3nt: TGTGCCAGCTCATCTTACTCCTACGAGCAGTACTTC
v_gene: TRBV28; d_gene: TRBD1; j_gene: TRBJ1-3; abundance: .; CDR3aa: CASSLVSGGLSGNTIYF; CDR3nt: TGTGCCAGCAGTTTGGTTTCAGGGGGCCTCTCTGGAAACACCATATATTTT
v_gene: TRBV27; d_gene: .; j_gene: TRBJ1-1; abundance: many; CDR3aa: CASSLSLDTEAFF; CDR3nt: TGTGCCAGCAGTTTATCCCTAGACACTGAAGCTTTCTTT
v_gene: TRBV7-9; d_gene: TRBD1; j_gene: TRBJ1-1; abundance: many; CDR3aa: CASRIQGASTEAFF; CDR3nt: TGTGCCAGCAGAATACAGGGGGCAAGTACTGAAGCTTTCTTT
v_gene: TRBV14; d_gene: .; j_gene: TRBJ2-7; abundance: many; CDR3aa: CASSLPTRRSPAYEQYF; CDR3nt: TGTGCCAGCAGCCTTCCGACTAGGCGCTCTCCCGCTTACGAGCAGTACTTC
v_gene: TRBV19; d_gene: .; j_gene: TRBJ2-1; abundance: few; CDR3aa: CASSIYGIHNEQFF; CDR3nt: TGTGCCAGTAGTATATACGGGATCCACAATGAGCAGTTCTTC
v_gene: TRBV27; d_gene: TRBD1; j_gene: TRBJ2-4; abundance: many; CDR3aa: CASSKITGVVAKNIQYF; CDR3nt: TGTGCCAGCAGCAAAATAACAGGGGTTGTAGCCAAAAACATTCAGTACTTC
v_gene: TRBV10-3; d_gene: .; j_gene: TRBJ2-7; abundance: many; CDR3aa: CAIRDGTNYEQYF; CDR3nt: TGTGCCATCAGGGACGGAACTAACTACGAGCAGTACTTC
v_gene: TRBV4-1; d_gene: .; j_gene: TRBJ2-6; abundance: many; CDR3aa: CASSQDRLSGANVLTF; CDR3nt: TGCGCCAGCAGCCAAGATCGACTCTCTGGGGCCAACGTCCTGACTTTC
v_gene: TRBV29-1; d_gene: .; j_gene: TRBJ2-1; abundance: many; CDR3aa: CSVAHGGYNEQFF; CDR3nt: TGCAGCGTGGCGCATGGGGGATACAATGAGCAGTTCTTC
v_gene: TRBV20-1; d_gene: .; j_gene: TRBJ2-7; abundance: many; CDR3aa: CSVSLFASTVSYEQYF; CDR3nt: TGCAGTGTTAGCCTTTTTGCGTCGACAGTCTCCTACGAGCAGTACTTC
v_gene: TRBV4-1; d_gene: .; j_gene: TRBJ2-1; abundance: many; CDR3aa: CASSQDVHGNEQFF; CDR3nt: TGCGCCAGCAGCCAAGATGTACATGGCAATGAGCAGTTCTTC
v_gene: TRBV28; d_gene: TRBD1; j_gene: TRBJ1-2; abundance: few; CDR3aa: CASSLLLQGAFEGYTF; CDR3nt: TGTGCCAGCAGTTTATTATTACAGGGGGCGTTTGAGGGCTACACCTTC
v_gene: TRBV7-9; d_gene: .; j_gene: TRBJ2-1; abundance: many; CDR3aa: CASSLFGGLSYNEQFF; CDR3nt: TGTGCCAGCAGCTTATTCGGGGGGCTGTCCTACAATGAGCAGTTCTTC
v_gene: TRBV20-1; d_gene: TRBD2; j_gene: TRBJ2-3; abundance: many; CDR3aa: CSARDDSGGITDTQYF; CDR3nt: TGCAGTGCTAGAGATGACAGCGGGGGTATCACAGATACGCAGTATTTT
v_gene: TRBV2; d_gene: .; j_gene: TRBJ2-5; abundance: many; CDR3aa: CASSEARGGYQETQYF; CDR3nt: TGTGCCAGCAGTGAAGCCAGGGGGGGGTACCAAGAGACCCAGTACTTC
v_gene: TRBV5-1; d_gene: .; j_gene: TRBJ2-1; abundance: many; CDR3aa: CASSFATFWEQFF; CDR3nt: TGCGCCAGCAGCTTCGCAACATTTTGGGAGCAGTTCTTC
v_gene: TRBV18; d_gene: .; j_gene: TRBJ2-7; abundance: .; CDR3aa: CASSRTGIPQRYF; CDR3nt: TGTGCCAGCTCCCGCACAGGAATTCCCCAGCGGTACTTC
v_gene: TRBV14; d_gene: .; j_gene: TRBJ2-2; abundance: many; CDR3aa: CASSQELDPQVGELFF; CDR3nt: TGTGCCAGCAGCCAAGAATTAGACCCCCAAGTCGGGGAGCTGTTTTTT
v_gene: TRBV28; d_gene: .; j_gene: TRBJ1-1; abundance: many; CDR3aa: CASTGPSRGTEAFF; CDR3nt: TGTGCCAGCACCGGACCGTCCCGCGGGACTGAAGCTTTCTTT
v_gene: TRBV28; d_gene: .; j_gene: TRBJ2-3; abundance: few; CDR3aa: CASSKYTDTQYF; CDR3nt: TGTGCCAGCAGCAAATACACAGATACGCAGTATTTT
v_gene: TRBV2; d_gene: TRBD2; j_gene: TRBJ2-1; abundance: .; CDR3aa: CASCFPPQGRLAGNEQFF; CDR3nt: TGTGCCAGCTGTTTTCCCCCACAGGGCCGACTAGCGGGCAATGAGCAGTTCTTC